This is a list of T cell receptor beta chains from one sample in a study of T cell changes during pregnancy in multiple sclerosis. The repertoire was sequenced with immunoSEQ multiplex PCR; TCRdb's copy has only in-frame clones and lacks some. Among about 100,000 clones listed, 90% to 95% were seen once. Sequences were derived from peripheral blood, sampled after pregnancy. These receptors were obtained from a female donor with multiple sclerosis, enrolled in a pregnancy study. CDR3s include the opening cysteine and the closing phenylalanine or tryptophan. Each record gives: V gene, J gene, clone size, D gene, CDR3 DNA, CDR3 protein. D genes are given only for firm matches. Part of the rows lack a size; the others show once, few, many or a class for expanded clones.

>TRBV5-8|TRBJ2-1|.|TRBD2
TGTGCCAGCAGCTTGCGCAAGGGGACTAGCGGGGACAATGAGCAGTTCTTC
CASSLRKGTSGDNEQFF
>TRBV9|TRBJ2-1|.|.
TGTGCCAGCAGTGGAGGAGGGGTCTACAATGAGCAGTTCTTC
CASSGGGVYNEQFF
>TRBV25-1|TRBJ2-3|.|.
TGTGCCAGCAGTGACTACACAGATACGCAGTATTTT
CASSDYTDTQYF
>TRBV5-4|TRBJ1-2|.|.
TGTGCCAGCAGCTTGTCGGAGACTAATGGCTACACCTTC
CASSLSETNGYTF
>TRBV2|TRBJ2-1|.|.
TGTGCCAGCAAGGCAGGGTACAATGAGCAGTTCTTC
CASKAGYNEQFF
>TRBV19|TRBJ1-1|.|TRBD1
TGTGCCAGTAGACAGGGGACCGCTATGAACACTGAAGCTTTCTTT
CASRQGTAMNTEAFF
>TRBV7-9|TRBJ1-5|.|.
TGTGCCAGCAGCTTAACAGGGTTCAATCAGCCCCAGCATTTT
CASSLTGFNQPQHF
>TRBV27|TRBJ2-7|.|TRBD2
TGTGCCAGCAGTTCTTGGACTAGCTCCTACGAGCAGTACTTC
CASSSWTSSYEQYF
>TRBV28|TRBJ2-7|.|.
TGTGCCAGCAGTCCCGGACTGACAGGCTACGAGCAGTACTTC
CASSPGLTGYEQYF
>TRBV19|TRBJ2-7|.|TRBD2
TGTGCCAGTAGTACGGGACTAGGGGCCTACGAGCAGTACTTC
CASSTGLGAYEQYF
>TRBV13|TRBJ2-7|.|TRBD2
TGTGCCAGCAGCCGCCTGGGACTAGCCCACGAGCAGTACTTC
CASSRLGLAHEQYF
>TRBV19|TRBJ2-7|.|.
TGTGCCAGTAGTGAAGGACTTAACTACGAGCAGTACTTC
CASSEGLNYEQYF
>TRBV14|TRBJ1-1|.|.
TGTGCCAGCAGCCAAGCTGGGTCAGGGACTGAAGCTTTCTTT
CASSQAGSGTEAFF
>TRBV5-6|TRBJ2-3|once|.
TGTGCCAGCAGCTTATTCGGAGATACGCAGTATTTT
CASSLFGDTQYF
>TRBV6-6|TRBJ1-4|.|.
TGTGCCAGCAGTTACGGGGGGGGAGGAGAAAAACTGTTTTTT
CASSYGGGGEKLFF
>TRBV2|TRBJ2-7|once|TRBD2
TGTGCCAGCAGGGGACTAGCGGGGCGCTACGAGCAGTACTTC
CASRGLAGRYEQYF
>TRBV7-8|TRBJ1-1|.|TRBD1
TGTGCCAGCAGCTTAGGGACAGGGAACACTGAAGCTTTCTTT
CASSLGTGNTEAFF
>TRBV27|TRBJ1-5|.|.
TGTGCCAGCAGTGAACAGGGCTGGAGCAATCAGCCCCAGCATTTT
CASSEQGWSNQPQHF
>TRBV7-9|TRBJ2-1|.|TRBD2
TGTGCCAGCAGCTCCCTTAAGGCGGGAGGAGTCAATGAGCAGTTCTTC
CASSSLKAGGVNEQFF
>TRBV7-9|TRBJ2-1|.|.
TGTGCCAGCTCTTTCCGAATGGCCCCAGGGTTCTTC
CASSFRMAPGFF
>TRBV9|TRBJ2-1|.|TRBD2
TGTGCCAGCAGCCGGGCCCGGGAGGAAGAGCAGTTCTTC
CASSRAREEEQFF
>TRBV29-1|TRBJ2-3|.|.
TGCAGCGTTGATGAGGGTTGGGGCACAGATACGCAGTATTTT
CSVDEGWGTDTQYF
>TRBV30|TRBJ1-2|.|TRBD1
TGTGCCATGTCCCGGGACAGGGGGCGTTATGGCTACACCTTC
CAMSRDRGRYGYTF
>TRBV18|TRBJ1-1|.|TRBD1
TGTGCCAGCTCACCGCCCCAGGGGGCTGGGGCTTTCTTT
CASSPPQGAGAFF
>TRBV2|TRBJ2-7|.|TRBD2
TGTGCCAGCAAGGGGACCAGCGGGAGAGAAACCTACGAGCAGTACTTC
CASKGTSGRETYEQYF
>TRBV6-1|TRBJ1-2|.|TRBD1
TGTGCCAGCAGTGACAGGGGGCTTTATGGCTACACCTTC
CASSDRGLYGYTF
>TRBV2|TRBJ2-1|.|TRBD2
TGTGCCAGCAGTGAAGAGGGACTAGCTGGGGAGCAGTTCTTC
CASSEEGLAGEQFF
>TRBV6-6|TRBJ2-5|.|.
TGTGCCAGCAGTTACCGGCAGACTACGATTCAAGAGACCCAGTACTTC
CASSYRQTTIQETQYF
>TRBV7-9|TRBJ2-3|.|.
TGTGCCAGCAGCCCGAATGCGGGGATTCTCGATACGCAGTATTTT
CASSPNAGILDTQYF
>TRBV11-2|TRBJ2-1|.|TRBD1
TGTGCCAGCAGCCCGTCGACAGGGGGCGGGTACAATGAGCAGTTCTTC
CASSPSTGGGYNEQFF
>TRBV11-2|TRBJ1-2|.|.
TGTGCCAGCAGCCTTAACCGGGACTCGGGCGGCTACACCTTC
CASSLNRDSGGYTF
>TRBV4-2|TRBJ2-2|.|TRBD2
TGTGCCAGCAGCCAAGATGGGGCGGGAGAGGACACCGGGGAGCTGTTTTTT
CASSQDGAGEDTGELFF
>TRBV28|TRBJ2-2|.|.
TGTGCCAGCATAACAAACACCGGGGAGCTGTTTTTT
CASITNTGELFF